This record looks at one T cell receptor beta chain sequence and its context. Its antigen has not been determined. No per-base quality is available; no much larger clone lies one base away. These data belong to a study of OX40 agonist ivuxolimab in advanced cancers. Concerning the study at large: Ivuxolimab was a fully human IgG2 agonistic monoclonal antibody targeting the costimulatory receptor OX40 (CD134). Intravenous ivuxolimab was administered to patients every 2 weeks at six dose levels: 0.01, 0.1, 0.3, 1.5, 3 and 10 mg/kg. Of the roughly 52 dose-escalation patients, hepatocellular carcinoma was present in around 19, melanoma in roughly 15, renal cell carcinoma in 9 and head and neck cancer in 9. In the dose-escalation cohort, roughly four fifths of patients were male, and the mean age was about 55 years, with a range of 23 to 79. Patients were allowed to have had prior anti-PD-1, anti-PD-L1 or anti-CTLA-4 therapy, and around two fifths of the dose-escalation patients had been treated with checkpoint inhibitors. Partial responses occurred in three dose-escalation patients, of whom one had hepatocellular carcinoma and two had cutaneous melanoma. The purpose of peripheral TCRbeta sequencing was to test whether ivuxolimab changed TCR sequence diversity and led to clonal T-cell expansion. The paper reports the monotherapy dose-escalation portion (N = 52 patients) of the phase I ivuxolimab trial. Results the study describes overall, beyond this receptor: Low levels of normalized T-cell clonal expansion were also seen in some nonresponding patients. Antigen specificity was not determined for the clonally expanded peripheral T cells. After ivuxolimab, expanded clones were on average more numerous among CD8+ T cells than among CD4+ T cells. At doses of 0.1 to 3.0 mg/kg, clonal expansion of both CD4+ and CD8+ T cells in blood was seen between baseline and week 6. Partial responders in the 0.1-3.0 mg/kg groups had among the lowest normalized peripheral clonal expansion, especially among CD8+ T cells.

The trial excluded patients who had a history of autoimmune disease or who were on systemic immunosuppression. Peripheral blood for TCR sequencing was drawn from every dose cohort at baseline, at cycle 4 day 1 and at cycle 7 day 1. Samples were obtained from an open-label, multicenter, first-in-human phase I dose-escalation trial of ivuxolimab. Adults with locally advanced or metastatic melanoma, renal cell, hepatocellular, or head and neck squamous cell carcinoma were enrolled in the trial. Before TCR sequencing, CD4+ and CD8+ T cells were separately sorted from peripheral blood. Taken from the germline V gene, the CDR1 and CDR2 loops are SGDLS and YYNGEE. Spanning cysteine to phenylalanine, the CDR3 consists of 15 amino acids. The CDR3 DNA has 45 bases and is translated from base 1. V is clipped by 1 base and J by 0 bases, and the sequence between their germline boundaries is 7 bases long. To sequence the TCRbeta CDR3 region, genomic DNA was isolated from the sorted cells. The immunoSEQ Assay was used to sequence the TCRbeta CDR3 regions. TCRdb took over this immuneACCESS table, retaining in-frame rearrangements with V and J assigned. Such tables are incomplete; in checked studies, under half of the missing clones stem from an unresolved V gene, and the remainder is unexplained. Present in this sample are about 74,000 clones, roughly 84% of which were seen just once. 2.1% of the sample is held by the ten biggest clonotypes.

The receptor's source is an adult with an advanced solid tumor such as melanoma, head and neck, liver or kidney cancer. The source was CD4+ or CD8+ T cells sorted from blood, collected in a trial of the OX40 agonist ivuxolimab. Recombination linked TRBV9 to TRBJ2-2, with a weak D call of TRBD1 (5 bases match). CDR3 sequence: CASSVRGSNTGELFF. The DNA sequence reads TGTGCCAGCAGCGTAAGGGGTTCGAACACCGGGGAGCTGTTTTTT.